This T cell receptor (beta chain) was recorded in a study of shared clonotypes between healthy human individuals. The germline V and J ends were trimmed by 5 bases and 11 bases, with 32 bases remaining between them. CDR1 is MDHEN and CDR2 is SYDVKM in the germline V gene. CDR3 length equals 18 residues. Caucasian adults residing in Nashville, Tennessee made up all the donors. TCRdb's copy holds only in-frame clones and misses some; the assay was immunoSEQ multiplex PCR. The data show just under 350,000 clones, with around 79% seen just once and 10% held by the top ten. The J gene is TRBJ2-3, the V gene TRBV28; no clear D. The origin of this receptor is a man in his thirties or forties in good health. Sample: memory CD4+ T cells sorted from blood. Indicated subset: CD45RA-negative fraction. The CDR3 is CASSPLGEVLTGKGGQYF. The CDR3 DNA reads TGTGCCAGCAGTCCCCTTGGCGAGGTTTTGACTGGGAAAGGTGGGCAGTATTTT.